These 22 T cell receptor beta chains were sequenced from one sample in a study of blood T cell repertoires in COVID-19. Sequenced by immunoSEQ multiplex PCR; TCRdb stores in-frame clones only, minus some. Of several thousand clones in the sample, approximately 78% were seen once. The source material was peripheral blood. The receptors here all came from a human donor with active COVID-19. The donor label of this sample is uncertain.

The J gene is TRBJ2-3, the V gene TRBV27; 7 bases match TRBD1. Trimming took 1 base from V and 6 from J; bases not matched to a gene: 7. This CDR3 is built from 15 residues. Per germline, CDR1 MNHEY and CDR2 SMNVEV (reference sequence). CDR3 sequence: CASSLYEGARDTQYF. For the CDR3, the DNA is TGTGCCAGCAGTTTATACGAGGGGGCGAGGGATACGCAGTATTTT.

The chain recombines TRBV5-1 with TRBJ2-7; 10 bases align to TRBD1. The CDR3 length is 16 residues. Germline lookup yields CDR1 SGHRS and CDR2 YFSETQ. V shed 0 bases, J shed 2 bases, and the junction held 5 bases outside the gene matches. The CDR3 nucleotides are TGCGCCAGCAGCTTGGAGGGACAGGGGCTCGCCTACGAGCAGTACTTC. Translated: CASSLEGQGLAYEQYF.

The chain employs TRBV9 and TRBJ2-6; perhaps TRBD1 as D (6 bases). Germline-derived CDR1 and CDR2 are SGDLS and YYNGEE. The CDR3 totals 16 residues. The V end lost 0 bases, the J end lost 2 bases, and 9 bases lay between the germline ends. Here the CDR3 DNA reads TGTGCCAGCAGCGTAGGTCCAGGGGCTGGGGCCAACGTCCTGACTTTC. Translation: CASSVGPGAGANVLTF.

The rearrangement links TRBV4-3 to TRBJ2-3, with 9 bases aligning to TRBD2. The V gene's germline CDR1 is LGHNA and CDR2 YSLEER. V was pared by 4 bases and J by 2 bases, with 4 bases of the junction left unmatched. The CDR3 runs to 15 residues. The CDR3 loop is CASSPRTSATDTQYF. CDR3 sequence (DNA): TGCGCCAGCAGCCCTCGGACTAGCGCCACAGATACGCAGTATTTT.

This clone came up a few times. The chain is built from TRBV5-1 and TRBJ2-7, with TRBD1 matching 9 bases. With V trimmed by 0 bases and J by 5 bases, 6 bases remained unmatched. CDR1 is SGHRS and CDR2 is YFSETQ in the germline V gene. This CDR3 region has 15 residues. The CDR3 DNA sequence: TGCGCCAGCAGCTTGGCACAGGGGGCGTTCGACGAGCAGTACTTC. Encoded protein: CASSLAQGAFDEQYF.

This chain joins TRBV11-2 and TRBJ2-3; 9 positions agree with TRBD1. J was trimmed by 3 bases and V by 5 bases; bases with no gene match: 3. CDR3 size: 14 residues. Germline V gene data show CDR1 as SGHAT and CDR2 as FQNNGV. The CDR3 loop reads CASSSGQGTDTQYF. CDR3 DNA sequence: TGTGCCAGCAGCAGTGGACAGGGGACAGATACGCAGTATTTT.

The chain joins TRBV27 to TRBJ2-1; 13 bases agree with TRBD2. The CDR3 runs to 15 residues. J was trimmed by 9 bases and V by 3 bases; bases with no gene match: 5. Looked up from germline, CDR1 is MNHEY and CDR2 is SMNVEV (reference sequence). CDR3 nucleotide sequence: TGTGCCAGCAGTTTGGGGACTAGCGGGACCTCTGAGCAGTTCTTC. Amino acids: CASSLGTSGTSEQFF.

The CDR3 loop is CASSFSGQGSFNEQFF. Here the CDR3 DNA reads TGTGCCAGCAGTTTCTCCGGACAGGGGAGTTTTAATGAGCAGTTCTTC. The J gene is TRBJ2-1, the V gene TRBV27; 9 nucleotides align to TRBD1. From germline, CDR1 is MNHEY and CDR2 SMNVEV (reference sequence). Trimming removed 3 bases from V and 7 bases from J; junction bases left unmatched: 10. The CDR3 loop spans 16 amino acids.

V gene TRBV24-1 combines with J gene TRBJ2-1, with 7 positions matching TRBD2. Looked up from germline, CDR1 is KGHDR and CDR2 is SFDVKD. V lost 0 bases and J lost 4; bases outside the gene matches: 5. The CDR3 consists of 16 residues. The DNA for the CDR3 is TGTGCCACCAGTGATTTGGGCGGGAGTGCTTACAATGAGCAGTTCTTC. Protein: CATSDLGGSAYNEQFF.

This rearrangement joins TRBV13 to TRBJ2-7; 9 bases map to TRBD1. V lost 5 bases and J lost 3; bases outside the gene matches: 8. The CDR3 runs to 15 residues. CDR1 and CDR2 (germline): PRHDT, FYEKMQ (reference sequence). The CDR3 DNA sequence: TGTGCCAGCAGCGACACGGGACAGGGATTCTACGAGCAGTACTTC. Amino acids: CASSDTGQGFYEQYF.

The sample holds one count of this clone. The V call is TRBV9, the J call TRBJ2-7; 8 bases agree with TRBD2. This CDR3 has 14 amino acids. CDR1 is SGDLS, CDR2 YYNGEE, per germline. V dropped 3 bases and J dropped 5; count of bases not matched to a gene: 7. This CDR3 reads CASSEAGGPHEQYF. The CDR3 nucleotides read TGTGCCAGCAGCGAGGCGGGGGGCCCCCACGAGCAGTACTTC. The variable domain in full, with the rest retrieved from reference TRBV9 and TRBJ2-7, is DSGVTQTPKHLITATGQRVTLRCSPRSGDLSVYWYQQSLDQGLQFLIQYYNGEERAKGNILERFSAQQFPDLHSELNLSSLELGDSALYFCASSEAGGPHEQYFGPGTRLTVT.

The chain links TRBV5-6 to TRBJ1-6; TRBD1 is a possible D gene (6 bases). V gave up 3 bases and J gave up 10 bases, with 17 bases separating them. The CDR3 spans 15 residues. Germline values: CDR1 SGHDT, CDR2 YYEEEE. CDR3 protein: CASSSMTGTGSPLHF. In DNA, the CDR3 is TGTGCCAGCAGCTCTATGACAGGAACGGGGTCACCCCTCCACTTT.

CDR3 nucleotides: TGCAGTGCTTACAGGGGCAACGAGCAGTACTTC. This codes for CSAYRGNEQYF. The rearrangement links TRBV20-1 to TRBJ2-7; TRBD1 matches at 7 bases. Germline V lookup: CDR1 DFQATT, CDR2 SNEGSKA (reference sequence). J was trimmed by 5 bases and V by 5 bases; bases with no gene match: 3. This CDR3 region has 11 residues.

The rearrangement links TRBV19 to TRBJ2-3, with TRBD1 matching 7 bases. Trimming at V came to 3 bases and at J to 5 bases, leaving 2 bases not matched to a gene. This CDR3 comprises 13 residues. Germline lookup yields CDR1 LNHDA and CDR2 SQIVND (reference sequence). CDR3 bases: TGTGCCAGTAGTATTAGACAGGGAGATACGCAGTATTTT. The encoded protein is CASSIRQGDTQYF. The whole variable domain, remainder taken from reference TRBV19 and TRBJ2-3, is DGGITQSPKYLFRKEGQNVTLSCEQNLNHDAMYWYRQDPGQGLRLIYYSQIVNDFQKGDIAEGYSVSREKKESFPLTVTSAQKNPTAFYLCASSIRQGDTQYFGPGTRLTVL.

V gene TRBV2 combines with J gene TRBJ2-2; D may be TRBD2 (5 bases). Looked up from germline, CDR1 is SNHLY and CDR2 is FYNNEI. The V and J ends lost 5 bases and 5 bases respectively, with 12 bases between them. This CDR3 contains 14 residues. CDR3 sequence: CASSRTEATGELFF. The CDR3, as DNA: TGTGCCAGCAGTCGAACGGAGGCTACCGGGGAGCTGTTTTTT.

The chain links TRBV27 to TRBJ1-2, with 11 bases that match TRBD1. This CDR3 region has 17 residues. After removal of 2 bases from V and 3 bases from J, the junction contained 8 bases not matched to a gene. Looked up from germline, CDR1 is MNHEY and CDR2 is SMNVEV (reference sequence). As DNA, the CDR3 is TGTGCCAGCAGTTTAAAAGGACAGGGGGCTCTAGACTATGGCTACACCTTC. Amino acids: CASSLKGQGALDYGYTF.

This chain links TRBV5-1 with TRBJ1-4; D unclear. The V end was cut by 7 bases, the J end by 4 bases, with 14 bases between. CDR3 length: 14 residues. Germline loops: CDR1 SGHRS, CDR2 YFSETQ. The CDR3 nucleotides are TGCGCCAGCGGCGCGGGAGACATTAATGAAAAACTGTTTTTT. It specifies CASGAGDINEKLFF.

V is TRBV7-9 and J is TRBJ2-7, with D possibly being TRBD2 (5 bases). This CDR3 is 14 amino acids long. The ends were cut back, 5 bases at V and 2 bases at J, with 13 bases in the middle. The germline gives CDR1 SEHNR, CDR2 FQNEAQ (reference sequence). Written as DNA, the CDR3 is TGTGCCAGCAGCGTTCGGACTGGCCCCTACGAGCAGTACTTC. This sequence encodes CASSVRTGPYEQYF.

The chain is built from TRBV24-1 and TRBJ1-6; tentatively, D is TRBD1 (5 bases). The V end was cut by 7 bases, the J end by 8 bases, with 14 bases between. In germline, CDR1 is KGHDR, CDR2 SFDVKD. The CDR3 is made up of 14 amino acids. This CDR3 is CATRASGDHSPLHF. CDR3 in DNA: TGTGCCACCAGGGCGTCGGGGGATCATTCACCCCTCCACTTT.

The CDR3 sequence is CSASREGLAGGRGETQYF. DNA of the CDR3: TGCAGTGCTAGTAGGGAGGGACTAGCGGGGGGCAGGGGAGAGACCCAGTACTTC. This chain uses TRBV20-1 with TRBJ2-5; 15 positions match TRBD2. This CDR3 has 18 amino acids. Germline-derived CDR1 and CDR2 are DFQATT and SNEGSKA (reference sequence). V was clipped by 3 bases and J by 4 bases; unmatched bases: 12.

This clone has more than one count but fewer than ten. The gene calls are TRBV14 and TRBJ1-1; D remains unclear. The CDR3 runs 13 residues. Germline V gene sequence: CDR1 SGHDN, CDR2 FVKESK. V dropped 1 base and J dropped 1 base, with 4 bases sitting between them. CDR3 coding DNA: TGTGCCAGCAGCCAAGTAGAGAACACTGAAGCTTTCTTT. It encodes CASSQVENTEAFF.

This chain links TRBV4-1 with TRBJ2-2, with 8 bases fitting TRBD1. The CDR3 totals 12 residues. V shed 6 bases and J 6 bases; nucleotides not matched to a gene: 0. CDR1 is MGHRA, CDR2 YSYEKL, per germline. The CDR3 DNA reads TGCGCCAGCAGACAGGGGGCCGGGGAGCTGTTTTTT. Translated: CASRQGAGELFF.